What follows are 22 T cell receptor beta chains derived from one specimen sequenced in a study of CD8 T cells in ankylosing spondylitis. One entry per CDR3 protein results from TCRdb running MiXCR on the 5' RACE reads. Of roughly 25,000 distinct CDR3 sequences listed, about a sixth are singletons. Material: blood. The receptor set was obtained from a male donor with ankylosing spondylitis or in good health (not recorded which).

The chain carries TRBV5-1 and TRBJ2-7; 7 bases align to TRBD2. Germline V gene lookup returns CDR1 SGHRS and CDR2 YFSETQ. V dropped 4 bases and J dropped 2; count of bases not matched to a gene: 9. The CDR3 extends over 15 amino acids. The CDR3, as DNA: TGCGCCAGCAGCCCGAGCGGGGATGTCCCCTACGAGCAGTACGTC. This encodes CASSPSGDVPYEQYV.

In its sample, this clonotype was seen many times. The chain combines TRBV20-1 with TRBJ2-1, with 7 bases matching TRBD1. Germline trimming cut 6 bases from V and 3 bases from J; bases unmatched to any gene: 8. There are 14 residues in the CDR3. The germline gives CDR1 DFQATT, CDR2 SNEGSKA (reference sequence). This chain's CDR3 is CSARDRVHYNEQFF. CDR3 coding DNA: TGCAGTGCCCGTGACAGGGTTCACTACAATGAGCAGTTCTTC.

The chain combines TRBV28 with TRBJ2-5; TRBD1 matches 7 bases. V lost 5 bases to trimming and J lost 5 bases; unmatched junction nucleotides: 8. CDR3 length: 14 residues. Germline V gene lookup returns CDR1 MDHEN and CDR2 SYDVKM. The CDR3 here is CASSRRTGYETQYF. As DNA, the CDR3 is TGTGCCAGCAGTAGAAGGACAGGCTATGAGACCCAGTACTTC. Full variable domain (rest looked up from reference TRBV28 and TRBJ2-5): DVKVTQSSRYLVKRTGEKVFLECVQDMDHENMFWYRQDPGLGLRLIYFSYDVKMKEKGDIPEGYSVSREKKERFSLILESASTNQTSMYLCASSRRTGYETQYFGPGTRLLVL.

The sample holds many counts of this clonotype. The chain combines TRBV20-1 with TRBJ1-4; D is unresolved. V lost 5 bases to trimming and J lost 8 bases, with 21 bases between them. There are 15 residues in the CDR3. Germline lookup yields CDR1 DFQATT and CDR2 SNEGSKA (reference sequence). The CDR3 loop is CSAGYSAGVMEKLFF. The CDR3 DNA is TGCAGTGCTGGCTACTCCGCCGGGGTTATGGAAAAACTGTTTTTT.

The V and J genes are TRBV19 and TRBJ2-1; D is possibly TRBD1 or TRBD2 (5 bases each). Per germline, CDR1 LNHDA and CDR2 SQIVND (reference sequence). CDR3 size: 14 residues. V gave up 4 bases and J gave up 4 bases, with 11 bases separating them. The CDR3 DNA follows: TGTGCCAGTAGTACCGGGACGGGATACAATGAGCAGTTCTTC. Protein sequence: CASSTGTGYNEQFF.

The sample holds many counts of this clonotype. The V and J genes are TRBV9 and TRBJ2-2; 10 positions match TRBD2. Germline-derived CDR1 and CDR2 are SGDLS and YYNGEE. The CDR3 has 16 residues. With V trimmed by 4 bases and J by 1 base, 4 bases remained unmatched. The CDR3 loop is CASSPPSGRNTGELFF. The CDR3 DNA follows: TGTGCCAGCAGCCCTCCTAGCGGGAGGAACACCGGGGAGCTGTTTTTT.

The chain recombines TRBV29-1 with TRBJ2-1, with TRBD2 identical over 8 bases. The CDR3 spans 15 residues. CDR1 and CDR2 (germline): SQVTM, ANQGSEA. With 4 bases clipped from V and 2 bases from J, the junction kept 7 bases outside the gene matches. CDR3 sequence reads: CSVGRPGGTYNEQFF. CDR3 in DNA: TGCAGCGTTGGACGGCCGGGGGGGACCTACAATGAGCAGTTCTTC.

This clonotype was found many times. The CDR3 coding sequence is TGTGCCAGTGCTAACAGGGGATCGGCACCCAATGAGCAGTTCTTC. Translation gives CASANRGSAPNEQFF. The V and J genes are TRBV6-2 or TRBV6-3 and TRBJ2-1, with 7 bases lining up with TRBD1. The V segment lost 9 bases and the J segment 6 bases; nucleotides outside the gene matches: 14. This CDR3 comprises 15 residues. Looked up from germline, CDR1 is MNHEY and CDR2 is SVGEGT.

This clonotype came up a few times. V gene TRBV29-1 combines with J gene TRBJ1-1; 8 positions match TRBD1. Germline CDR1 is SQVTM and CDR2 is ANQGSEA. CDR3 length: 13 residues. Trimming cost V 6 bases and J 4 bases; bases outside gene matches: 7. The CDR3 bases are TGCAGCGTAGGACAGGGAGGTGTCACTGAAGCTTTCTTT. It is translated as CSVGQGGVTEAFF.

This clonotype was picked up many times. The J gene is TRBJ1-1, the V gene TRBV28, with unresolved D. Germline-derived CDR1 and CDR2 are MDHEN and SYDVKM. The CDR3 consists of 10 residues. The V end was cut by 10 bases, the J end by 7 bases, with 10 bases between. The CDR3 loop is CATSGREAFF. In nucleotides, the CDR3 is TGTGCCACCAGCGGACGTGAAGCTTTCTTT.

The V gene is TRBV6-2 or TRBV6-3, the J gene TRBJ2-5; 14 bases agree with TRBD2. V shed 4 bases, J shed 1 base, and the junction held 8 bases outside the gene matches. The germline V gene encodes CDR1 MNHEY and CDR2 SVGEGT. This CDR3 region has 18 residues. Here the CDR3 reads CASSFGTSGGLFQETQYF. CDR3 coding DNA: TGTGCCAGCAGTTTCGGGACTAGCGGGGGCCTATTCCAAGAGACCCAGTACTTC.

The rearrangement links TRBV18 to TRBJ1-5; D remains unclear. This CDR3 contains 14 residues. Germline-derived CDR1 and CDR2 are KGHSH and LQKENI. V was cut by 2 bases and J by 3 bases, with 8 bases left in between. The CDR3: CASSPSGHNQPQHF. CDR3 nucleotides: TGTGCCAGCTCACCATCGGGCCACAATCAGCCCCAGCATTTT.

CDR3 bases: TGTGCCAGCAGGAGATCGAGGGCTGAGGAGACCCAGTACTTC. Its protein product is CASRRSRAEETQYF. This chain links TRBV12-3 or TRBV12-4 with TRBJ2-5; weak D call: TRBD2 (5 bases). V dropped 6 bases and J dropped 5 bases, with 16 bases sitting between them. This CDR3 has 14 amino acids.

V usage is TRBV6-2 or TRBV6-3 and J usage is TRBJ2-4; 8 nucleotides align to TRBD1. The J segment lost 0 bases and the V segment lost 7 bases, leaving 5 bases of the junction unmatched. The CDR3 has 15 amino acids. Germline V gives CDR1 MNHEY, CDR2 SVGEGT. The CDR3 region has the DNA TGTGCCAGCATGGACAGGGAGCGAGCCAAAAACATTCAGTACTTC. Its protein product is CASMDRERAKNIQYF.

As regards this clonotype: At one end, the junction sequence differs from germline, possibly due to a read error. The gene calls are TRBV7-2 and TRBJ2-5, with D tentatively TRBD2 (5 bases). The CDR3 is made up of 16 amino acids. The germline V gene has CDR1 SGHTA and CDR2 FQGNSA. The CDR3 sequence: CANSLAITPGQETQYF. The CDR3, as DNA: TGTGCCAACAGCTTGGCTATAACGCCGGGGCAAGAGACCCAGTACTTC. The full variable domain, in which reference TRBV7-2 and TRBJ2-5 provide the parts outside the CDR3, is GAGVSQSPSNKVTEKGKDVELRCDPISGHTALYWYRQSLGQGLEFLIYFQGNSAPDKSGLPSDRFSAERTGGSVSTLTIQRTQQEDSAVYLCANSLAITPGQETQYFGPGTRLLVL.

This clonotype appeared many times. This sequence joins TRBV29-1 and TRBJ2-7; TRBD1 matches at 7 bases. This CDR3 contains 12 residues. After removal of 7 bases from V and 1 base from J, the junction contained 4 bases not matched to a gene. Germline V gene data show CDR1 as SQVTM and CDR2 as ANQGSEA. CDR3 loop: CSAATGSYEQYF. CDR3 bases: TGCAGCGCCGCGACAGGGTCCTACGAGCAGTACTTC.

This chain connects TRBV4-3 to TRBJ2-3; D is perhaps TRBD2 (5 bases). V was pared by 0 bases and J by 2 bases, with 6 bases between. This CDR3 is 14 amino acids long. Germline CDR1 reads LGHNA; CDR2 reads YSLEER. The CDR3 DNA sequence: TGCGCCAGCAGCCAAGATGGACTCACAGATACGCAGTATTTT. Amino acid sequence: CASSQDGLTDTQYF.

This clonotype appeared a few times. J is TRBJ2-7 and V is TRBV29-1, with 7 bases fitting TRBD1. Germline CDR1 is SQVTM and CDR2 is ANQGSEA. This CDR3 has 13 residues. Unmatched junction bases numbered 7, after V lost 7 bases and J lost 1 base. Here the CDR3 DNA reads TGCAGCGCCCGAAAGACAGGGTCCTACGAGCAGTACTTC. It specifies CSARKTGSYEQYF.

Of note for this clonotype: One end of the junction varies from germline; a read error may be responsible. The chain recombines TRBV6-1 with TRBJ2-3; D gene uncertain. Germline V lookup: CDR1 MNHNS, CDR2 SASEGT. The CDR3 runs to 12 residues. The CDR3 nucleotides are TGTGCCAGCAGTGATTACAGCGATACGCAGAATTTT. The encoded protein is CASSDYSDTQNF.

The V and J genes are TRBV23-1 and TRBJ2-5; D call uncertain. TRBV23-1 is marked as an open reading frame, function uncertain. The CDR3 loop spans 14 amino acids. The V end was cut by 6 bases, the J end by 2 bases, with 13 bases between. CDR3 sequence: CASSLVLVQETQYF. CDR3 in DNA: TGCGCCAGCAGCCTGGTCTTAGTACAAGAGACCCAGTACTTC.

In DNA form, the CDR3 reads TGTGCCAGCAGCCGAACTAGCGGGAGTACCAACACCGGGGAGCTGTTTTTT. Protein product: CASSRTSGSTNTGELFF. V usage is TRBV4-2 and J usage is TRBJ2-2; 11 bases are a match to TRBD2. CDR3 size: 17 residues. Per germline, CDR1 LGHNA and CDR2 YNFKEQ. With 4 bases clipped from V and 2 bases from J, the junction kept 6 bases outside the gene matches.

This clonotype was seen a handful of times. The chain couples TRBV20-1 to TRBJ2-4, with unresolved D. V was cut by 3 bases and J by 0 bases, with 9 bases left in between. CDR1 and CDR2 from the germline V gene are DFQATT and SNEGSKA (reference sequence). CDR3 length: 14 amino acids. CDR3 loop: CSASPPGAKNIQYF. CDR3 nucleotides: TGCAGTGCTAGTCCCCCGGGAGCCAAAAACATTCAGTACTTC.